This TCR beta chain was identified during a study of T cells in Graves' hyperthyroidism and ophthalmopathy. What was amplified from RNA transcripts were TCR beta CDR3 regions. First-round RT-PCR with HTBI primers amplified the TCR CDR3 region. MiXCR was run by TCRdb on the multiplex PCR reads, yielding one entry per CDR3 protein. The profile covers 480,000 or so distinct CDR3 sequences, with 35% to 50% appearing a single time and 44% taken by the ten largest. This CDR3 is 16 amino acids long. Germline CDR1 and CDR2: SNHLY and FYNNEI. Trimming removed 3 bases from V and 9 bases from J, with 18 bases in between. This clonotype showed up just a few times.

V is TRBV2 and J is TRBJ1-6, with a possible D match to TRBD1 (6 bases). This receptor was taken from an adult woman with Graves' disease, either hyperthyroidism or ophthalmopathy (not recorded which). The sequencing sample was made of peripheral blood or thyroid tissue (not recorded which). The CDR3 sequence is CASSDTTGGSVSPLHF. DNA of the CDR3: TGTGCCAGCAGTGATACGACAGGCGGTTCGGTTTCACCCCTCCACTTT.